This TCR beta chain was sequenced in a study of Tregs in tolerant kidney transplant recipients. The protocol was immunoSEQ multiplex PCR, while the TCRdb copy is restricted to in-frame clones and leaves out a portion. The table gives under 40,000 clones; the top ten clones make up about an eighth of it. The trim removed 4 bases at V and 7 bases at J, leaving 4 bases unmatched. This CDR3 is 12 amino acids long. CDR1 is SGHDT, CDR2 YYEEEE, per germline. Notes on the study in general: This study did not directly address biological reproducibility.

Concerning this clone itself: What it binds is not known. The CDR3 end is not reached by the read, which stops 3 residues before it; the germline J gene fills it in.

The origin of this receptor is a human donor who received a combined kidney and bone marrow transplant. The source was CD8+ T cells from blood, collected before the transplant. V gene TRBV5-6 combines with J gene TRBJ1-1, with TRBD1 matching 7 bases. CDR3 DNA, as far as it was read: TGTGCCAGCAGCCTGGGGACAGTTGAA. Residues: CASSLGTVE. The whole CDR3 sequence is CASSLGTVEAFF.